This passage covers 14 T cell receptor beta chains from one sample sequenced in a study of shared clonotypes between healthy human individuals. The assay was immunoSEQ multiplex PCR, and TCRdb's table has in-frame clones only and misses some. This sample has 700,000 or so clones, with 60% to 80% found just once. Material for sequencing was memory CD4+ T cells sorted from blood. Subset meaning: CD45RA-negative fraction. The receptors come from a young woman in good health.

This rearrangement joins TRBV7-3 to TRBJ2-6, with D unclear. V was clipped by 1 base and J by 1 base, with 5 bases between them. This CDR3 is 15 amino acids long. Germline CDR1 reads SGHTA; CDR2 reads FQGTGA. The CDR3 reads CASSLSGSGANVLTF. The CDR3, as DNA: TGTGCCAGCAGCTTAAGTGGATCTGGGGCCAACGTCCTGACTTTC.

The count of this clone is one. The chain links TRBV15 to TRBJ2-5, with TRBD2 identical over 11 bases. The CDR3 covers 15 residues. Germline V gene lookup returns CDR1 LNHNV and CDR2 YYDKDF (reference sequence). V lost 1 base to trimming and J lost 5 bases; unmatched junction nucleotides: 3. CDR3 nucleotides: TGTGCCACCAGCAGAGTTCCTAGCGGGAGGGAGACCCAGTACTTC. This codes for CATSRVPSGRETQYF.

This CDR3 is CASSLYPMGRVEQFF. In nucleotides, the CDR3 is TGTGCCAGCAGTTTATACCCCATGGGGAGGGTTGAGCAGTTCTTC. The chain recombines TRBV27 with TRBJ2-1, with 7 bases matching TRBD2. This CDR3 is 15 amino acids long. Germline V CDR1 and CDR2: MNHEY, SMNVEV (reference sequence). After removal of 1 base from V and 9 bases from J, the junction contained 9 bases not matched to a gene.

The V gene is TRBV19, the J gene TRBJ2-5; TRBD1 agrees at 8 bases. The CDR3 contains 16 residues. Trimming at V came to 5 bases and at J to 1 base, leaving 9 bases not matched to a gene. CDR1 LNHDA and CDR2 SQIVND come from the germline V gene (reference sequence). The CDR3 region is CASSARTGRIQETQYF. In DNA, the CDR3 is TGTGCCAGTAGTGCGCGGACAGGGCGTATCCAAGAGACCCAGTACTTC. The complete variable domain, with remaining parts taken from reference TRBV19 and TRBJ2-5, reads DGGITQSPKYLFRKEGQNVTLSCEQNLNHDAMYWYRQDPGQGLRLIYYSQIVNDFQKGDIAEGYSVSREKKESFPLTVTSAQKNPTAFYLCASSARTGRIQETQYFGPGTRLLVL.

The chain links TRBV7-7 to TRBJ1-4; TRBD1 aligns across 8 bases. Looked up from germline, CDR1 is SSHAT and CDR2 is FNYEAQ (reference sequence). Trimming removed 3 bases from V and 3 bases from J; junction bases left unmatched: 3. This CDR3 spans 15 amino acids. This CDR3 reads CASSFDRGPNEKLFF. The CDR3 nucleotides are TGTGCCAGCAGCTTCGACAGGGGACCTAATGAAAAACTGTTTTTT.

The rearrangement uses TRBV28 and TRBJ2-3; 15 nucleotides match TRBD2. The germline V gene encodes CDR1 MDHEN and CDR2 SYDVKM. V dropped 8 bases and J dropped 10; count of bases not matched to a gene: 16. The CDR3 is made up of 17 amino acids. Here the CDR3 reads CASSDLGLAGGVFAQYF. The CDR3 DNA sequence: TGTGCCAGCTCTGACTTGGGACTAGCGGGAGGCGTGTTTGCGCAGTATTTT.

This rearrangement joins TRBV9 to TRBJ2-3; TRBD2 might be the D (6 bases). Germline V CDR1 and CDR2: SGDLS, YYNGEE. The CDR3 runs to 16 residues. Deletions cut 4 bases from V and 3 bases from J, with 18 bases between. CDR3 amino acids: CASSTTGSGLTDTQYF. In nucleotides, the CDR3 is TGTGCCAGCAGCACGACTGGTAGCGGACTAACAGATACGCAGTATTTT.

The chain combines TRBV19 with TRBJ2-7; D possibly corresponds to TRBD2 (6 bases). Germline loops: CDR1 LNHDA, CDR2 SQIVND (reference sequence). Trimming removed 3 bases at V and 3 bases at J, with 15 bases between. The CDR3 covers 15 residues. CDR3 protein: CASSIQGGDNYEQYF. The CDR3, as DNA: TGTGCCAGTAGTATCCAGGGCGGGGATAACTACGAGCAGTACTTC.

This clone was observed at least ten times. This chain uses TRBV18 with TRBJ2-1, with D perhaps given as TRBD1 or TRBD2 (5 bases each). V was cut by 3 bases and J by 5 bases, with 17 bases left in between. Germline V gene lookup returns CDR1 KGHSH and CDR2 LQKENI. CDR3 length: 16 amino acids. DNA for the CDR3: TGTGCCAGCTCACCCCGGGGCTCCGAGGAGAACAATGAGCAGTTCTTC. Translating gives CASSPRGSEENNEQFF.

The CDR3 loop is CASSSKPGQRTLGNTIYF. The CDR3 DNA reads as TGTGCCAGCAGCTCAAAACCGGGACAGAGAACCTTAGGAAACACCATATATTTT. The V call is TRBV7-8, the J call TRBJ1-3; TRBD1 matches 7 bases. Germline CDR1 is SGHVS and CDR2 is FQNEAQ. CDR3 length: 18 residues. V shed 4 bases, J shed 4 bases, and the junction held 16 bases outside the gene matches.

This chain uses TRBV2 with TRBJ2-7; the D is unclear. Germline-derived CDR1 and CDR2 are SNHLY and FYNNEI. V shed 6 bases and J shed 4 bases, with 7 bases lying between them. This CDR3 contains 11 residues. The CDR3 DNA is TGTGCCAGCAGCGACAAGTACGAGCAGTACTTC. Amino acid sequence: CASSDKYEQYF.

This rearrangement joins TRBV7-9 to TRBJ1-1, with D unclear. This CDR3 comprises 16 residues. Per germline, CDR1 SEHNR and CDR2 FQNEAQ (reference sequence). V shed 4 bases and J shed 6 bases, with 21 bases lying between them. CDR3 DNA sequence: TGTGCCAGCAGCTACCTCGGGGAGATACGTCTGGCTGAAGCTTTCTTT. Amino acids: CASSYLGEIRLAEAFF.

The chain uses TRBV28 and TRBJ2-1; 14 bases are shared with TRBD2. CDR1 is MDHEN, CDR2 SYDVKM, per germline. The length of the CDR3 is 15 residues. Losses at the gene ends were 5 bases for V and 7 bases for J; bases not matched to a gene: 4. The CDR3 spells CASSGGLAGVNEQFF. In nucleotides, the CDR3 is TGTGCCAGCAGTGGGGGACTAGCGGGAGTTAATGAGCAGTTCTTC. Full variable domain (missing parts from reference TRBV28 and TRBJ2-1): DVKVTQSSRYLVKRTGEKVFLECVQDMDHENMFWYRQDPGLGLRLIYFSYDVKMKEKGDIPEGYSVSREKKERFSLILESASTNQTSMYLCASSGGLAGVNEQFFGPGTRLTVL.

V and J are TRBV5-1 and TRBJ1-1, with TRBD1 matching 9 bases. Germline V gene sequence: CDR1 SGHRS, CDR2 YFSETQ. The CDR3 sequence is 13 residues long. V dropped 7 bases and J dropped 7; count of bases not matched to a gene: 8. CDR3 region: CASGMDRGSEAFF. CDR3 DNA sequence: TGCGCCAGCGGGATGGACAGGGGAAGTGAAGCTTTCTTT.